Listed below are T cell receptor beta chains from one sample, sequenced in a study of blood T cell repertoires in COVID-19. Assay used: immunoSEQ multiplex PCR; TCRdb lists only in-frame clones, some missing. The repertoire holds 70,000 or so clones, 76% seen once, with under 15% in the top ten. Sequencing was done on a sample of peripheral blood. These receptors all stem from a man aged 60-69 years with COVID-19, enrolled during active disease. CDR3s include the opening cysteine and the closing phenylalanine or tryptophan. The D gene is left open where the match is weak. Clone sizes are given selectively: once, few, many, or a class where the clone is expanded.

clone size: NA; V gene: TRBV20-1; D gene: TRBD1; J gene: TRBJ1-2; CDR3 protein: CSASRTGGYTF; CDR3 DNA: TGCAGTGCTTCCCGGACAGGCGGGTACACCTTC
clone size: few; V gene: TRBV10-3; D gene: TRBD1; J gene: TRBJ2-7; CDR3 protein: CAIQGDRAIYEQYF; CDR3 DNA: TGTGCCATCCAGGGGGACAGGGCCATTTACGAGCAGTACTTC
clone size: NA; V gene: TRBV10-3; D gene: NA; J gene: TRBJ2-3; CDR3 protein: CATKGTSTDTQYF; CDR3 DNA: TGTGCCACTAAGGGGACTAGCACAGATACGCAGTATTTT
clone size: NA; V gene: TRBV4-1; D gene: TRBD2; J gene: TRBJ2-7; CDR3 protein: CASSQDRRERQYF; CDR3 DNA: TGCGCCAGCAGCCAAGATCGGCGGGAGCGGCAGTACTTC
clone size: NA; V gene: TRBV2; D gene: NA; J gene: TRBJ2-5; CDR3 protein: CASRVDRQETQYF; CDR3 DNA: TGTGCCAGCCGGGTCGATCGACAAGAGACCCAGTACTTC
clone size: NA; V gene: TRBV19; D gene: TRBD1; J gene: TRBJ1-5; CDR3 protein: CASRSAGQGTNQPQHF; CDR3 DNA: TGTGCCAGCAGGAGCGCGGGACAGGGTACCAATCAGCCCCAGCATTTT
clone size: NA; V gene: TRBV30; D gene: NA; J gene: TRBJ2-7; CDR3 protein: CAWRLKAADYEQYF; CDR3 DNA: TGTGCCTGGAGACTCAAAGCGGCGGACTACGAGCAGTACTTC
clone size: NA; V gene: TRBV5-5; D gene: NA; J gene: TRBJ1-1; CDR3 protein: CASSLGGPTEAFF; CDR3 DNA: TGTGCCAGCAGCTTGGGCGGGCCCACTGAAGCTTTCTTT
clone size: NA; V gene: TRBV2; D gene: NA; J gene: TRBJ2-3; CDR3 protein: CASSPQGDTQYF; CDR3 DNA: TGTGCCAGCAGCCCACAGGGAGATACGCAGTATTTT
clone size: NA; V gene: TRBV27; D gene: TRBD2; J gene: TRBJ2-5; CDR3 protein: CASSLLAGGNQETQYF; CDR3 DNA: TGTGCCAGCAGTTTACTGGCGGGGGGGAACCAAGAGACCCAGTACTTC